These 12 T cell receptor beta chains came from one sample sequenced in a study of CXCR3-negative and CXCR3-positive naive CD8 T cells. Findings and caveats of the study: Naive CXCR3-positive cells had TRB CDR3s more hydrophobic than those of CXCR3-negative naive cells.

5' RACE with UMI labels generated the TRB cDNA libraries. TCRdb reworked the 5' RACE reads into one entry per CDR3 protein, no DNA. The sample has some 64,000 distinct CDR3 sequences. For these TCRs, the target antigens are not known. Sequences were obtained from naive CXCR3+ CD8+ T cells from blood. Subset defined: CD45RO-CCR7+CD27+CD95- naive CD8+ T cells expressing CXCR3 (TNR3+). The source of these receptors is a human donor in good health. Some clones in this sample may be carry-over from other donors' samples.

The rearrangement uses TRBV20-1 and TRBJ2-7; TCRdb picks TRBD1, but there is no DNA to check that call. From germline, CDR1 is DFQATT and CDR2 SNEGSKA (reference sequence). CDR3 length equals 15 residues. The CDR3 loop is CSARAPGRSSYEQYF.

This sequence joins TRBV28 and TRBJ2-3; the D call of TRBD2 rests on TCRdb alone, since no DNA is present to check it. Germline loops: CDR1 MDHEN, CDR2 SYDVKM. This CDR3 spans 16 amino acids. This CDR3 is CASRPKPGGLTDTQYF.

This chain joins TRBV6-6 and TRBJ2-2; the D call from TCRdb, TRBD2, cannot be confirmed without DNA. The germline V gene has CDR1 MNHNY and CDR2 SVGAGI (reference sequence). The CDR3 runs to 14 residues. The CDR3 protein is CASRASALTGELFF.

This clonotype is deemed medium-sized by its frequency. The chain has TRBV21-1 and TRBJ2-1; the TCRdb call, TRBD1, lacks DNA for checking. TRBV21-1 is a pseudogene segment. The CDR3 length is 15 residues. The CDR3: CASSKVRGTMVNGFF.

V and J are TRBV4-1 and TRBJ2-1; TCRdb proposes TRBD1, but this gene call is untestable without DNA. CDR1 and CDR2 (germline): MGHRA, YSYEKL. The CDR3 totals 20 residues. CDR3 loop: CASSHPKVDRNKSSYNEQFF.

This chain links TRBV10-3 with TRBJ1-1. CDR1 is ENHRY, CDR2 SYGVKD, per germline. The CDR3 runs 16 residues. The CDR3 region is CAISEPLTGWNTEAFF.

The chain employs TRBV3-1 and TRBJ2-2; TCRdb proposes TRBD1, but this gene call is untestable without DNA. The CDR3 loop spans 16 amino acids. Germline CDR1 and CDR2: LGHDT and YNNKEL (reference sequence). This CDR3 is CASSQSVGGAAGELFF.

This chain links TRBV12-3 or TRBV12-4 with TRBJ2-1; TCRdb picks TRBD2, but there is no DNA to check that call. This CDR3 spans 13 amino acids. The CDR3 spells CASGQVLNNEQFF.

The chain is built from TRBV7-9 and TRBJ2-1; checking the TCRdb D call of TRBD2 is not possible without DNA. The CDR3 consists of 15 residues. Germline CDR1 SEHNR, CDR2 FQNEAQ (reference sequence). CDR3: CASSSLAHSYNEQFF.

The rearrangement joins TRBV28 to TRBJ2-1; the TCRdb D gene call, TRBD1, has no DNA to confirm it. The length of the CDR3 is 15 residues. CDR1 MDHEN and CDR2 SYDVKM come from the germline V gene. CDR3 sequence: CASTSNRDFDNEQFF.

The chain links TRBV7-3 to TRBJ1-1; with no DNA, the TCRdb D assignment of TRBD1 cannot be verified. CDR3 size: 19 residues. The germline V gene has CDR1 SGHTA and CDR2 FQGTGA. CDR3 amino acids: CASSLTNYPGQGASTEAFF. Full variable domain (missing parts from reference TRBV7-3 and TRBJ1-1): GAGVSQTPSNKVTEKGKYVELRCDPISGHTALYWYRQSLGQGPEFLIYFQGTGAADDSGLPNDRFFAVRPEGSVSTLKIQRTERGDSAVYLCASSLTNYPGQGASTEAFFGQGTRLTVV.

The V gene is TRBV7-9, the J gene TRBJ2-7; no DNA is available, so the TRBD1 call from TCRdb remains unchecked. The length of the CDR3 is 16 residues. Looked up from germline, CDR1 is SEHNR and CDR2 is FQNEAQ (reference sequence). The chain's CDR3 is CASSLADRGLNYEQYF.